A single T cell receptor (beta chain) is shown here with its context. This clone came up once. Its cognate antigen has yet to be identified. The input lacks base qualities; no much larger clone sits a single base away. This sample is part of a study of blood T cell repertoires in COVID-19 (dated by TCRdb to 2020 to 2021). About the investigation overall: Recovered participants in ImmuneRACE Cohort 3 were defined as having two consecutive negative NP/OP PCR tests, clearance from a healthcare professional, or resolution of symptoms. Samples covering the acute and convalescent phases of COVID-19 were provided by collaborators in the United States, Italy and Spain. The prospective study material was composed of cDNA or gDNA derived from T cells, B-cell-depleted T cells, or PBMCs. The dataset comprised deeply sampled blood TCRbeta repertoires from subjects exposed to, actively infected with, or recovered from COVID-19. The repertoires were made available in a free public database intended to serve as a resource for research on the immune response to SARS-CoV-2. Samples came from the ongoing ImmuneRACE study (first 160 participants) plus 1,254 subjects from 6 global collaborators. Sample metadata almost always included a de-identified subject ID, COVID-19 status, age in years and sex. HLA class I and class II types, where available, came from metadata supplied by the sample provider rather than from assay-based typing. General findings and caveats noted by the study authors: Clinical and demographic metadata were provided uncurated, with the amount varying by source and participant.

Spanning cysteine to phenylalanine, the CDR3 consists of 12 amino acids. Left in the record is the CDR3 DNA by itself, 36 bases read in frame from the first base. V is cut by 5 bases and J by 4 bases, and the space between the germline ends is 12 bases. CDR1 and CDR2, looked up from the germline V gene, are SQVTM and ANQGSEA. TCRbeta CDR3 regions were amplified from genomic DNA by means of the immunoSEQ Assay, a bias-controlled multiplex PCR. The source study handled its data this way. Nucleated cell counts per sample were estimated from amplification of reference gene primers within the assay. To quantify the absolute abundance of each unique TCRbeta CDR3 rearrangement, sequence reads were collapsed and filtered. For each sample, productive Simpson clonality was calculated by taking the square root of Simpson's diversity index across productive rearrangements. In its TCRdb copy, this immuneACCESS table keeps in-frame sequences only and misses some clones. Where compared with another copy, unresolved V genes explain less than half of these, and the others have no known cause. From that table come the V and J calls and clone size; the DNA was used to work out D and trimming. The sample table lists about 210,000 clones, 86% of them with a count of one. About 22% of the sample lies in the top ten.

In the prospective study, participants were about 18 to 89 years old, resided in around 25 geographic areas of the United States, and were enrolled through a virtual design. In the prospective study, participants were assigned to cohorts based on the clinical history participants reported in a screening survey and a study questionnaire. Mobile phlebotomists in the prospective study collected whole blood, serum and a nasopharyngeal or oropharyngeal swab from every participant. Over an approximately 2-month period, participants in the prospective study had the option of providing additional blood draws and questionnaires. Before DNA extraction, blood samples from the prospective study were shipped at room temperature or frozen.

This clonotype was obtained from a woman between 40 and 50 years old in a cohort exposed to, infected with or recovered from COVID-19 (not recorded which). Material: PBMCs or T cells enriched from blood (not recorded which). The V and J genes are TRBV29-1 and TRBJ2-7, and possibly TRBD2, on 7 matching bases. The CDR3 sequence is CSVRGAAYEQYF. The nucleotide sequence is TGCAGCGTTCGGGGGGCCGCATACGAGCAGTACTTC.